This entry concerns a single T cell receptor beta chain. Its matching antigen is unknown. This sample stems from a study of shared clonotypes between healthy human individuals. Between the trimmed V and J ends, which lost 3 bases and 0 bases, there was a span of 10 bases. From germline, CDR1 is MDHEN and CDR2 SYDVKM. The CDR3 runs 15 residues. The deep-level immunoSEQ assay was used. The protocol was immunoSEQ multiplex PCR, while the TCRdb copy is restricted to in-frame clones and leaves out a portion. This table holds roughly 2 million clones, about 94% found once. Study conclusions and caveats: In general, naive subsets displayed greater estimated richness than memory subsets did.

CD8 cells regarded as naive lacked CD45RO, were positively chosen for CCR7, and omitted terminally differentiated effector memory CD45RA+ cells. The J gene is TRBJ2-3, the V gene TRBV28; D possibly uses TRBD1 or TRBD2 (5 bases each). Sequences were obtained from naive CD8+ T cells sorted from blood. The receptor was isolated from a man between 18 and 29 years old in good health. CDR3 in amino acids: CASSFGRESTDTQYF. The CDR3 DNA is TGTGCCAGCAGTTTCGGCAGGGAGAGCACAGATACGCAGTATTTT.